These T cell receptor beta chains were read from a single sample in a study of CD8 T cells in ankylosing spondylitis. MiXCR, run by TCRdb on the 5' RACE reads, gives a single entry per CDR3 protein. Of some 400,000 distinct CDR3 sequences listed, under 25% are singletons. The sample comprised blood, either unsorted or a sorted T cell fraction (not recorded which). The receptors were sampled from a male donor with ankylosing spondylitis. Both conserved end residues are trimmed from each CDR3.

J,V,CDR3
TRBJ2-7,TRBV7-9,ASSSGQFPYEQY
TRBJ2-1,TRBV7-3,ASATGGKGNEQF
TRBJ2-3,TRBV7-9,ASSSSGMSTDTQY
TRBJ2-5,TRBV4-3,ASSQDRAETQY
TRBJ2-2,TRBV6-2/TRBV6-3,ASSYLDTGELF
TRBJ2-5,TRBV19,ASSIQVQETQY
TRBJ2-1,TRBV25-1,ATGGLAGRYNEQF
TRBJ2-5,TRBV5-1,ASTRGDSKETQY
TRBJ2-4,TRBV7-2,ASSPHSGGGVIQY
TRBJ2-1,TRBV6-1,ASSEVAGAYNEQF
TRBJ2-3,TRBV29-1,SVEDQPRGADTQY
TRBJ2-3,TRBV11-2,ASSPQGFSDTQY
TRBJ2-3,TRBV20-1,SAIGQGRDTQY
TRBJ2-1,TRBV28,ASTFAPRGSTNEQF
TRBJ2-7,TRBV6-1,ASSESWASAYEQY
TRBJ2-6,TRBV20-1,SLAGGRTTSSGANVLT
TRBJ2-7,TRBV29-1,SGSSTGTYEQY